This T cell receptor beta chain was retrieved from a study of blood T cells in healthy people across ages. Germline CDR1 and CDR2: SGHRS and YFSETQ. The CDR3 extends over 14 amino acids. Remarks on this clonotype: One end of the junction does not line up with germline, which may come from a read error.

The use of a sample-barcoded 5' primer and a J-beta primer mix characterized a second PCR of about 7 to 12 cycles. TCRdb reprocessed the 5' RACE reads via MiXCR and lists one record per CDR3 protein. The sample has around 1,100,000 distinct CDR3 sequences; roughly two fifths are singletons. Sequenced material: blood. This receptor was obtained from a man aged 18-30 years in good health. This chain connects TRBV5-1 to TRBJ2-1, with D tentatively TRBD2 (5 bases). In DNA form, the CDR3 reads TGCGCCGGCAGCTTCAAAGGACTCTTCTACAAGCAGTTCTTC. Translated: CAGSFKGLFYKQFF.